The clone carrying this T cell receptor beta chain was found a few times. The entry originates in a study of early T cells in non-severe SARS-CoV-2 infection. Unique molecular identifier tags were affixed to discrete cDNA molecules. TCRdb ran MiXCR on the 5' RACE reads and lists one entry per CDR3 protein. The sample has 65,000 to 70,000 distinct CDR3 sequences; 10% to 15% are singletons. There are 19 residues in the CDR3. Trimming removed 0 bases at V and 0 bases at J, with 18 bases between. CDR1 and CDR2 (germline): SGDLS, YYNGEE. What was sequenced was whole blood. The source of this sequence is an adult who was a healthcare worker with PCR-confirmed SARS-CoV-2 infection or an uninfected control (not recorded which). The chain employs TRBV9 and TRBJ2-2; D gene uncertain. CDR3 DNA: TGTGCCAGCAGCGTAGGGGCGTGGTTACGGTCCTCGAACACCGGGGAGCTGTTTTTT. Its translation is CASSVGAWLRSSNTGELFF. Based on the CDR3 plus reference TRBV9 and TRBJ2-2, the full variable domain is DSGVTQTPKHLITATGQRVTLRCSPRSGDLSVYWYQQSLDQGLQFLIQYYNGEERAKGNILERFSAQQFPDLHSELNLSSLELGDSALYFCASSVGAWLRSSNTGELFFGEGSRLTVL.